Sequencing of this T cell receptor beta chain was carried out in a study of vaccination and CD4 T cells after COVID-19. Study-wide context: As control conditions, cultures were given either a CEFX pool serving as positive control, an HIV-1 Nef pool, or no peptide at all. Overall study findings and caveats: Within convalescent individuals, 304 out of 307 vaccine-specific clones proved to be spike mono-reactive.

In this sample, this clonotype turned up a few times. The antigen is not known. The assay that was used to sequence DNA from cultured CD4+ T cells was the Oncomine TCR Beta short-read assay. TCRdb reprocessed the PCR reads via MiXCR and lists one record per CDR3 protein. The data show approximately 16,000 distinct CDR3 sequences, around a third seen once. Treatment given: approximately nine-day PBMC culture with coronavirus spike peptide pools or control peptides (ViraFEST assay). Healthy recipients of vaccination lacked prior SARS-CoV-2 infection, as evidenced by negative nucleocapsid antibodies both before and after vaccination. Days 3 and 7 saw half the medium swapped for fresh IL-2 medium. This receptor was obtained from a human donor who received a COVID-19 vaccine. The sample here was CD4+ T cells from blood, cultured in vitro, taken before SARS-CoV-2 vaccination.

CDR3 in amino acids: CSAPRASGGETQYF. The CDR3 nucleotides read TGCAGTGCGCCGAGGGCTAGCGGGGGGGAGACCCAGTACTTC. The chain carries TRBV20-1 and TRBJ2-5; 11 positions agree with TRBD2. J was trimmed by 5 bases and V by 6 bases; bases with no gene match: 8. CDR1 DFQATT and CDR2 SNEGSKA come from the germline V gene (reference sequence). The CDR3 totals 14 residues.